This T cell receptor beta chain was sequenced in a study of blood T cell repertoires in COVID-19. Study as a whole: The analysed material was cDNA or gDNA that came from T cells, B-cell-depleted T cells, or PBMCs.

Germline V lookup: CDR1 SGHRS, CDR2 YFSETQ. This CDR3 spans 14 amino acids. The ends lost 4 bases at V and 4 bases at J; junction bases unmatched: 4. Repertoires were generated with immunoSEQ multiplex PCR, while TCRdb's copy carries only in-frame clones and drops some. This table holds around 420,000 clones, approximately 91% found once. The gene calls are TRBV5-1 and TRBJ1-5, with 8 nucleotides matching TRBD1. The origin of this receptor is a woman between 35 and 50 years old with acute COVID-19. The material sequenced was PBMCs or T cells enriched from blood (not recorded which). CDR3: CASSLGQENQPQHF. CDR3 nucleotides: TGCGCCAGCAGCCTGGGACAGGAAAATCAGCCCCAGCATTTT.